The 8 T cell receptor beta chains presented below share a single source sample, sequenced in a study of blood T cell repertoires in COVID-19. TCRdb's copy holds only in-frame clones and misses some; the assay was immunoSEQ multiplex PCR. Here the sample spans over 70,000 clones, 65% to 80% being singletons. Sample: peripheral blood. These receptors were obtained from a human donor in a cohort sampled during active COVID-19.

The chain combines TRBV7-2 with TRBJ2-7; 9 bases line up with TRBD1. Germline V lookup: CDR1 SGHTA, CDR2 FQGNSA. The CDR3 sequence is 14 residues long. The junction had 11 bases not matched to a gene; V was cut back by 5 bases and J by 9 bases. CDR3 DNA: TGTGCCAGCAGCCGCTCCTGGACAGGGGCGGCGCAGTACTTC. Encoded protein: CASSRSWTGAAQYF.

The chain combines TRBV5-6 with TRBJ1-2, with D tentatively TRBD1 (6 bases). The V and J ends lost 4 bases and 6 bases respectively, with 13 bases between them. The CDR3 runs to 13 residues. Looked up from germline, CDR1 is SGHDT and CDR2 is YYEEEE. DNA of the CDR3: TGTGCCAGCAGCCTACAGGGTATGGATGGCTACACCTTC. Amino acids: CASSLQGMDGYTF.

The V and J genes are TRBV11-2 and TRBJ2-1; 10 bases line up with TRBD2. The germline V gene has CDR1 SGHAT and CDR2 FQNNGV. The trim removed 3 bases at V and 7 bases at J, leaving 9 bases unmatched. CDR3 length: 16 amino acids. The CDR3 region is CASSFRTSGSLNEQFF. Written as DNA, the CDR3 is TGTGCCAGCAGCTTCCGGACTAGCGGATCGTTGAATGAGCAGTTCTTC.

In nucleotides, the CDR3 is TGTGCCAGCAGCGAGGGACTAGCGACCTACAATGAGCAGTTCTTC. This gives the protein CASSEGLATYNEQFF. This chain links TRBV7-3 with TRBJ2-1; 10 bases align to TRBD2. The CDR3 spans 15 residues. In germline, CDR1 is SGHTA, CDR2 FQGTGA. With 5 bases clipped from V and 2 bases from J, the junction kept 3 bases outside the gene matches. Combining the CDR3 with reference TRBV7-3 and TRBJ2-1 gives the whole variable domain GAGVSQTPSNKVTEKGKYVELRCDPISGHTALYWYRQSLGQGPEFLIYFQGTGAADDSGLPNDRFFAVRPEGSVSTLKIQRTERGDSAVYLCASSEGLATYNEQFFGPGTRLTVL.

This sequence joins TRBV6-5 and TRBJ1-1, with a weak D call TRBD1 (5 bases). Germline V gene lookup returns CDR1 MNHEY and CDR2 SVGAGI. V lost 7 bases, J lost 7 bases, and 22 bases lay in between. CDR3 length: 15 residues. The CDR3 loop reads CASTPGPDMVGEAFF. CDR3 nucleotide sequence: TGTGCCAGCACCCCGGGCCCGGACATGGTCGGTGAAGCTTTCTTT.

V is TRBV11-2 and J is TRBJ2-3; 16 bases fit TRBD2. This CDR3 has 17 residues. Germline V gene lookup returns CDR1 SGHAT and CDR2 FQNNGV. V gave up 5 bases and J gave up 11 bases; unmatched junction bases: 13. CDR3 nucleotides: TGTGCCAGCAGCCCCCGTCCGGGACTAGCGGGAGGGCGTGGGCAGTATTTT. It specifies CASSPRPGLAGGRGQYF.

This clone was detected a few times. This chain connects TRBV6-2 or TRBV6-3 to TRBJ1-1, with D unclear. The CDR3 totals 12 residues. V was cut by 2 bases and J by 5 bases, with 6 bases left in between. Germline loops: CDR1 MNHEY, CDR2 SVGEGT. The chain's CDR3 is CASSYRRTEAFF. The CDR3 DNA is TGTGCCAGCAGTTACCGGAGAACTGAAGCTTTCTTT.

The chain links TRBV15 to TRBJ1-4; TRBD1 might be the D (6 bases). Germline V gives CDR1 LNHNV, CDR2 YYDKDF (reference sequence). The CDR3 is made up of 14 amino acids. Trimming took 1 base from V and 6 from J, leaving 9 bases between them. The CDR3 here is CATSRGRGDEKLFF. For the CDR3, the DNA is TGTGCCACCAGCAGAGGCAGGGGAGATGAAAAACTGTTTTTT.